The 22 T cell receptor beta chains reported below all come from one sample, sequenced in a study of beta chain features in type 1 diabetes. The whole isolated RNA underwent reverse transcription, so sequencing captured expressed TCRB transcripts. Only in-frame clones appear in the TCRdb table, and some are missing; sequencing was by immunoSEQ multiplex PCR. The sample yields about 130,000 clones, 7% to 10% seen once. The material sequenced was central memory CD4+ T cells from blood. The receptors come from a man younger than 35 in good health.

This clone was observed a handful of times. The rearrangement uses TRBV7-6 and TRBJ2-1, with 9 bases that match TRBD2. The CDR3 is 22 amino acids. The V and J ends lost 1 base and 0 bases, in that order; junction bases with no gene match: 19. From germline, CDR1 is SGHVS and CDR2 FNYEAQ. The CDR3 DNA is TGTGCCAGCAGCTTAGAGGGAGACTGGCCTAGCGGGGCCAAAAGCTCCTACAATGAGCAGTTCTTC. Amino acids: CASSLEGDWPSGAKSSYNEQFF. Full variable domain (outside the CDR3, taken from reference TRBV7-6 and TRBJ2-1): GAGVSQSPRYKVTKRGQDVALRCDPISGHVSLYWYRQALGQGPEFLTYFNYEAQQDKSGLPNDRFSAERPEGSISTLTIQRTEQRDSAMYRCASSLEGDWPSGAKSSYNEQFFGPGTRLTVL.

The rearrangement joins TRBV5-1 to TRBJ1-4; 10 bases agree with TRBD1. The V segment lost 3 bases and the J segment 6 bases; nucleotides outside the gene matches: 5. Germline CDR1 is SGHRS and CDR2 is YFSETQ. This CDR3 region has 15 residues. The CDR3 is CASSWSGTGDEKLFF. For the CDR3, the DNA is TGCGCCAGCAGCTGGTCCGGGACAGGGGATGAAAAACTGTTTTTT.

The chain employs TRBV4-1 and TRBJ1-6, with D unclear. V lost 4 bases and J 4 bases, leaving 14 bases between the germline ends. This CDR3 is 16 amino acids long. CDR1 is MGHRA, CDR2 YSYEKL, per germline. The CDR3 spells CASSRDLTGYNSPLHF. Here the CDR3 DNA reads TGCGCCAGCAGCCGCGACCTGACGGGGTATAATTCACCCCTCCACTTT.

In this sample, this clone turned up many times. The CDR3 DNA reads as TGTGCCAGCAGTGCAGGGGCGGAAGAGACCCAGTACTTC. Protein product: CASSAGAEETQYF. The rearrangement uses TRBV2 and TRBJ2-5; possible D gene TRBD1, 6 bases. Germline V lookup: CDR1 SNHLY, CDR2 FYNNEI. Trimming cost V 4 bases and J 3 bases, with 9 bases left between them. There are 13 residues in the CDR3.

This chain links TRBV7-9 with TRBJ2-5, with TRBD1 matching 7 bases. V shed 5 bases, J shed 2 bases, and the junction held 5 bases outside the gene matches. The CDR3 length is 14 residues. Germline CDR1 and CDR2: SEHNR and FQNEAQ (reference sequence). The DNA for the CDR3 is TGTGCCAGCAGCCCCCCGGGACAGCAAGAGACCCAGTACTTC. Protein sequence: CASSPPGQQETQYF.

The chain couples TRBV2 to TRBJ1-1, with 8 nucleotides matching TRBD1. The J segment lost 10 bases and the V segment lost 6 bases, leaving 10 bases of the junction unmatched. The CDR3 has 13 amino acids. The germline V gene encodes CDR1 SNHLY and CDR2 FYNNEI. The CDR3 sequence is CASSAKPGTGAFF. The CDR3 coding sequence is TGTGCCAGCAGCGCCAAACCCGGGACAGGAGCTTTCTTT.

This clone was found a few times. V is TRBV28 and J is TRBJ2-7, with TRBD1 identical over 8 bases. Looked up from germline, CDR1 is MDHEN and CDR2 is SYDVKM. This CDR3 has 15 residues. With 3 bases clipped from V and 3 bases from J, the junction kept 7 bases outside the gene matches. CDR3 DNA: TGTGCCAGCAGTTTGGGGACAGGCCTCGACTACGAGCAGTACTTC. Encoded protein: CASSLGTGLDYEQYF. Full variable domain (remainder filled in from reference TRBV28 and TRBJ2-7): DVKVTQSSRYLVKRTGEKVFLECVQDMDHENMFWYRQDPGLGLRLIYFSYDVKMKEKGDIPEGYSVSREKKERFSLILESASTNQTSMYLCASSLGTGLDYEQYFGPGTRLTVT.

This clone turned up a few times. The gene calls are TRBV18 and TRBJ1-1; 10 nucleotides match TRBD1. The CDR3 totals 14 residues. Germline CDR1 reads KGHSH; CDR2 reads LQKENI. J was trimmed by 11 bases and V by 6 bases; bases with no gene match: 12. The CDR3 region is CASSPGTGERDAFF. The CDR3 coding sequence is TGTGCCAGCTCTCCCGGGACAGGGGAGAGGGATGCTTTCTTT.

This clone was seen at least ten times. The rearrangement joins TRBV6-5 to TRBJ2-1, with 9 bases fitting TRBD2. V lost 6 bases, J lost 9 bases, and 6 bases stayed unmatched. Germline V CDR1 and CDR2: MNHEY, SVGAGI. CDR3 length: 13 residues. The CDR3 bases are TGTGCCAGCAGGGATAGCGGGGGCGGTGAGCAGTTCTTC. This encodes CASRDSGGGEQFF.

CDR3 sequence (DNA): TGTGCCAGCAGTCGCTCTGGGGCCAACGTCCTGACTTTC. It encodes CASSRSGANVLTF. This sequence joins TRBV5-6 and TRBJ2-6; D gene uncertain. V was shortened by 5 bases and J by 0 bases, with 3 bases between the two germline ends. The length of the CDR3 is 13 residues. Germline V gene sequence: CDR1 SGHDT, CDR2 YYEEEE.

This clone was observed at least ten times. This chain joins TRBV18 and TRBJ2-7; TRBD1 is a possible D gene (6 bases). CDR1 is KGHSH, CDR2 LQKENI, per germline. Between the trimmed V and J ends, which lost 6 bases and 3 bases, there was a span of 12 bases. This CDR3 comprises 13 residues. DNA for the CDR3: TGTGCCAGCTCGTTACAGGGCAACTACGAGCAGTACTTC. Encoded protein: CASSLQGNYEQYF.

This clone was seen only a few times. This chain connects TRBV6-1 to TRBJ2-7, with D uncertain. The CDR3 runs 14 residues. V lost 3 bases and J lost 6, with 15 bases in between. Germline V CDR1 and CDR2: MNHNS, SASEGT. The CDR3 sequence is CASSDTDPWFEQYF. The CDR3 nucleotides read TGTGCCAGCAGTGATACAGACCCATGGTTCGAGCAGTACTTC.

The CDR3 DNA is TGTGCCAGCAGCGACGCACAGGGGTTAGATGGCTACACCTTC. Protein product: CASSDAQGLDGYTF. The chain employs TRBV5-5 and TRBJ1-2, with 7 positions matching TRBD1. Per germline, CDR1 SGHKS and CDR2 YYEKEE (reference sequence). The CDR3 has 14 residues. V shed 4 bases, J shed 6 bases, and the junction held 9 bases outside the gene matches.

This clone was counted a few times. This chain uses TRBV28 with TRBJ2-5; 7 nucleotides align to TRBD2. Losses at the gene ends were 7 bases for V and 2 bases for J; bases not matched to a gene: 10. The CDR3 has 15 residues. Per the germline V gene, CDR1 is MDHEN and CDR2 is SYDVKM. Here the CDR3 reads CASIGNLAEQETQYF. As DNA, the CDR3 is TGTGCCAGCATCGGGAACCTAGCGGAACAAGAGACCCAGTACTTC.

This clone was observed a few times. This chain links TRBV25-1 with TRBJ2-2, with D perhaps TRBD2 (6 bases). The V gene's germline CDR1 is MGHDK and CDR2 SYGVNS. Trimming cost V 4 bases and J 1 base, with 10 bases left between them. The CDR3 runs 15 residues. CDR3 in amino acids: CASSAPTRNTGELFF. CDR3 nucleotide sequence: TGTGCCAGCAGTGCCCCGACTAGGAACACCGGGGAGCTGTTTTTT.

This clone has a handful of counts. CDR3 in DNA: TGTGCCAGCAGCGTGCAGGGTACTGGGGAGACCCAGTACTTC. Its translation is CASSVQGTGETQYF. The chain couples TRBV9 to TRBJ2-5, with a tentative D call TRBD1 (5 bases). Trimming took off 2 bases at V and 5 bases at J, with 13 bases between the two ends. Germline-derived CDR1 and CDR2 are SGDLS and YYNGEE. This CDR3 has 14 amino acids.

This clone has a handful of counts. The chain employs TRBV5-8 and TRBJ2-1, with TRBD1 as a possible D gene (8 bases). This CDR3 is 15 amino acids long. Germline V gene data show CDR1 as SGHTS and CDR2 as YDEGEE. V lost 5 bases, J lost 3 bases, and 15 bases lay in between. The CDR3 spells CASRRTGRVYNEQFF. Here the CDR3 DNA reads TGTGCCAGCAGGCGGACAGGGAGGGTCTACAATGAGCAGTTCTTC.

The CDR3 reads CASSNRGGAGTDTQYF. CDR3 DNA: TGCGCCAGCAGCAACCGCGGGGGGGCAGGCACAGATACGCAGTATTTT. The chain joins TRBV5-1 to TRBJ2-3; TRBD2 agrees at 9 bases. The CDR3 runs to 16 residues. Germline lookup yields CDR1 SGHRS and CDR2 YFSETQ. J gave up 1 base and V 4 bases, and 7 bases lay outside the gene matches. Supplemented by reference TRBV5-1 and TRBJ2-3, the full variable domain reads KAGVTQTPRYLIKTRGQQVTLSCSPISGHRSVSWYQQTPGQGLQFLFEYFSETQRNKGNFPGRFSGRQFSNSRSEMNVSTLELGDSALYLCASSNRGGAGTDTQYFGPGTRLTVL.

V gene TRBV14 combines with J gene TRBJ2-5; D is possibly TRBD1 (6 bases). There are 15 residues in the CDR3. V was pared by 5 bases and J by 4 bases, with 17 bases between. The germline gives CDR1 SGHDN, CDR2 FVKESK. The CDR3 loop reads CASSSLQGFGETQYF. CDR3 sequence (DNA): TGTGCCAGCAGCTCGCTACAGGGTTTTGGAGAGACCCAGTACTTC.

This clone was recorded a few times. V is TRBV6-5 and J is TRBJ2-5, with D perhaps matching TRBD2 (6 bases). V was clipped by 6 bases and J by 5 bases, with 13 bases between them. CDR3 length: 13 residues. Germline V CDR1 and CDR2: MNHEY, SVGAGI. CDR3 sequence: CASRLLAGETQYF. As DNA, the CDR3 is TGTGCCAGCAGGCTACTCGCGGGGGAGACCCAGTACTTC.

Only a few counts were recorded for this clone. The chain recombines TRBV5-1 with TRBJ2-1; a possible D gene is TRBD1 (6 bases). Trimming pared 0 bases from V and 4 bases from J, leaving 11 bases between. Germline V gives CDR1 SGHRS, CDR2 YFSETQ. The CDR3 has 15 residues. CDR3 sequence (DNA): TGCGCCAGCAGCTTGGCCACAGGGAGTTACAATGAGCAGTTCTTC. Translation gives CASSLATGSYNEQFF.

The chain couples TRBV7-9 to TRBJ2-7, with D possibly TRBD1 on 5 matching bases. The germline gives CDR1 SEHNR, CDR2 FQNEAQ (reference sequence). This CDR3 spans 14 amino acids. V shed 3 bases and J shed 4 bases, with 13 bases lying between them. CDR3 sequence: CASSFGQGRYEQYF. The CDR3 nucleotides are TGTGCCAGCAGCTTCGGGCAGGGAAGGTACGAGCAGTACTTC.